These 24 T cell receptor beta chains were all obtained from the same sample, sequenced in a study of T cells in women clearing cervical HPV infection. TCRdb keeps only in-frame clones here, not all; method: immunoSEQ multiplex PCR. In all, the sample yields 20,000 to 25,000 clones. The material sequenced was blood buffy coat. The receptors come from a woman aged 18 to 75 with a cervical HPV16 infection that either progressed to CIN3+ or cleared (not recorded which).

The DNA read from the CDR3 is TGCGCCAGCAGCTTCAACTTAGCGGGAGGGTTAGAGACC. It codes for CASSFNLAGGLET. The whole CDR3 protein reads CASSFNLAGGLETQYF. The chain carries TRBV5-1 and TRBJ2-5; 11 bases agree with TRBD2. With the read ending 3 residues before the CDR3 end, the germline J gene is used to fill in that end. Germline CDR1 is SGHRS and CDR2 is YFSETQ. The CDR3 loop spans 16 amino acids. V was pared by 2 bases and J by 4 bases, with 7 bases of the junction left unmatched.

As regards this clone: The read ends 3 residues early relative to the CDR3; the germline J gene fills the gap. V gene TRBV20-1 combines with J gene TRBJ2-3; 13 bases match TRBD2. The germline V gene has CDR1 DFQATT and CDR2 SNEGSKA (reference sequence). The CDR3 is 16 amino acids. Unmatched junction bases numbered 4, after V lost 1 base and J lost 3 bases. CDR3 residues: CSARGATSGRTDTQYF. The part of the CDR3 DNA that was read is TGCAGTGCTAGAGGGGCGACTAGCGGGAGGACAGATACG.

CDR3 DNA, as far as it was read: TGTGCCAGTAGCATCCTCATCACTAGCGGGAACAATGAG. Translated: CASSILITSGNNE. The whole CDR3 sequence is CASSILITSGNNEQFF. V usage is TRBV19 and J usage is TRBJ2-1; 10 positions agree with TRBD2. The read comes to an end 3 residues before the CDR3 does, leaving the germline J gene to fill in the end. CDR3 size: 16 residues. Germline loops: CDR1 LNHDA, CDR2 SQIVND (reference sequence). The V gene end was trimmed by 6 bases and the J gene end by 5 bases; junction bases not matched to a gene: 10.

This CDR3 reads CASSYTGGTEAFF. Partial CDR3 DNA: TGTGCCAGCAGCTACACAGGGGGCACTGAA. The chain is built from TRBV7-9 and TRBJ1-1, with TRBD1 matching over 8 bases. The read halts 3 residues ahead of the CDR3 end, with the missing end drawn from the germline J gene. V shed 4 bases, J shed 4 bases, and the junction held 2 bases outside the gene matches. The CDR3 totals 13 residues. Germline lookup yields CDR1 SEHNR and CDR2 FQNEAQ (reference sequence).

The CDR3: CASGGQTLNTDTQYF. Incomplete CDR3 DNA: TGTGCCAGCGGGGGACAGACTCTCAACACAGATACG. This sequence joins TRBV27 and TRBJ2-3, with 7 bases matching TRBD1. The CDR3 end falls 3 residues outside the read, so it is completed with the germline J gene. Trimming took 8 bases from V and 2 from J; bases not matched to a gene: 10. Germline assignment: CDR1 MNHEY and CDR2 SMNVEV (reference sequence). This CDR3 is built from 15 residues.

On this clone: The read terminates 3 residues before the CDR3 end, so the remaining end is supplied by the germline J gene. The sample holds other DNA sequences that translate to the same CDR3. The chain recombines TRBV18 with TRBJ2-5, with TRBD1 identical over 10 bases. The V and J ends lost 3 bases and 7 bases, in that order; junction bases with no gene match: 5. CDR1 and CDR2 from the germline V gene are KGHSH and LQKENI. This CDR3 contains 14 residues. The sequenced CDR3 bases are TGTGCCAGCTCACCGCCGGGACAGGGGATGACC. This codes for CASSPPGQGMT. The full CDR3 sequence reads CASSPPGQGMTQYF. The whole variable domain, remainder taken from reference TRBV18 and TRBJ2-5, is NAGVMQNPRHLVRRRGQEARLRCSPMKGHSHVYWYRQLPEEGLKFMVYLQKENIIDESGMPKERFSAEFPKEGPSILRIQQVVRGDSAAYFCASSPPGQGMTQYFGPGTRLLVL.

Points on this clone: From the germline J gene comes the end of the CDR3, since the read stops 3 residues before it. V gene TRBV29-1 combines with J gene TRBJ2-2; TRBD2 aligns across 7 bases. Looked up from germline, CDR1 is SQVTM and CDR2 is ANQGSEA. The CDR3 sequence is 14 residues long. After removal of 4 bases from V and 4 bases from J, the junction contained 6 bases not matched to a gene. Partial CDR3 DNA: TGCAGCGTTGCTGGTTCGGGGGGCACCGGGGAG. Its protein product is CSVAGSGGTGE. The complete CDR3 protein is CSVAGSGGTGELFF.

In terms of frequency, this clone is medium-sized. The CDR3 loop reads CSVEPTGGDIQYF. CDR3 DNA (partial): TGCAGCGTTGAACCGACAGGAGGGGACATT. The V and J genes are TRBV29-1 and TRBJ2-4; D tentatively reads TRBD1 or TRBD2 (6 bases each). The read ends 3 residues early relative to the CDR3; the germline J gene fills the gap. The CDR3 runs to 13 residues. The germline V gene has CDR1 SQVTM and CDR2 ANQGSEA. Trimming took off 2 bases at V and 8 bases at J, with 13 bases between the two ends. Using reference TRBV29-1 and TRBJ2-4 for the parts outside the CDR3, the full variable domain is SAVISQKPSRDICQRGTSLTIQCQVDSQVTMMFWYRQQPGQSLTLIATANQGSEATYESGFVIDKFPISRPNLTFSTLTVSNMSPEDSSIYLCSVEPTGGDIQYFGAGTRLSVL.

Comments on this clone: The observed sequence ends 3 residues before the CDR3 terminus, with the missing tail filled in from the germline J gene. This sequence joins TRBV10-3 and TRBJ2-7, with a weak D call TRBD1 (7 bases). The CDR3 has 15 residues. V dropped 2 bases and J dropped 2 bases, with 13 bases sitting between them. CDR1 and CDR2 (germline): ENHRY, SYGVKD. The DNA read from the CDR3 is TGTGCCATCAGTGAGAGGCCAGGGGGGCCCTACGAG. It yields the protein CAISERPGGPYE. In full, the CDR3 is CAISERPGGPYEQYF.

The sequenced part of the CDR3 DNA is TGCAGTGCTAGAGGATTCGGACTAGCGGCGAACACCGGGGAG. Its protein is CSARGFGLAANTGE. The whole CDR3 sequence is CSARGFGLAANTGELFF. The chain is built from TRBV20-1 and TRBJ2-2, with 10 bases that match TRBD2. The read is 3 residues too short to cover the CDR3 end, so that end is filled in from the germline J gene. V lost 1 base, J lost 0 bases, and 5 bases stayed unmatched. Germline lookup yields CDR1 DFQATT and CDR2 SNEGSKA (reference sequence). CDR3 size: 17 residues.

Regarding this clone: The read stops 3 residues short of the end of the CDR3; the missing end is completed from the germline J gene. The rearrangement joins TRBV5-1 to TRBJ2-7; weak D call: TRBD2 (6 bases). The germline CDR1 and CDR2 sequences are SGHRS and YFSETQ. V dropped 0 bases and J dropped 3 bases, with 16 bases sitting between them. The CDR3 covers 16 residues. CDR3 loop: CASSLVRPSAFYEQYF. The DNA read from the CDR3 is TGCGCCAGCAGCTTGGTGAGGCCTAGCGCCTTCTACGAG.

With respect to this clone: The read halts 3 residues ahead of the CDR3 end, with the missing end drawn from the germline J gene. The chain uses TRBV11-3 and TRBJ2-7; 8 bases fit TRBD1. V gave up 0 bases and J gave up 6 bases; unmatched junction bases: 4. CDR1 is SGHNT and CDR2 is YENEEA in the germline V gene. This CDR3 contains 14 residues. CDR3 DNA (partial): TGTGCCAGCAGCTTAGAAGGACAGGGTATCGAG. It translates to CASSLEGQGIE. The entire CDR3 protein is CASSLEGQGIEQYF.

Details on this clone: The sequenced fragment ends 3 residues before the CDR3 boundary, so the rest is inferred from the germline J gene. The chain joins TRBV7-8 to TRBJ1-4; 7 nucleotides line up with TRBD1. The V and J ends lost 5 bases and 5 bases, in that order; junction bases with no gene match: 11. CDR1 SGHVS and CDR2 FQNEAQ come from the germline V gene. The length of the CDR3 is 16 residues. CDR3 sequence: CASSRLSATGNEKLFF. The covered CDR3 bases are TGTGCCAGCAGCCGCCTGTCGGCGACAGGGAATGAAAAA.

Concerning this clone: Read data end 3 residues before the CDR3 end; the end is taken from the germline J gene. The rearrangement joins TRBV5-5 to TRBJ2-3; 12 bases map to TRBD1. V gave up 5 bases and J gave up 4 bases; unmatched junction bases: 5. The CDR3 runs to 15 residues. Germline values: CDR1 SGHKS, CDR2 YYEKEE (reference sequence). The CDR3: CASRGGTGGPDTQYF. CDR3 DNA (partial): TGTGCCAGCAGGGGAGGGACAGGGGGCCCAGATACG.

Of note for this clone: Read coverage stops 3 residues before the CDR3 terminus; the germline J gene supplies the remainder. The chain recombines TRBV2 with TRBJ1-1; a possible D gene is TRBD1 (6 bases). Between the trimmed V and J ends, which lost 4 bases and 2 bases, there was a span of 14 bases. Per the germline V gene, CDR1 is SNHLY and CDR2 is FYNNEI. This CDR3 contains 15 residues. CDR3 sequence: CASSGATQGNTEAFF. The sequenced CDR3 bases are TGTGCCAGCAGTGGGGCCACACAGGGTAACACTGAA.

Turning to this clone: Read coverage stops 3 residues before the CDR3 terminus; the germline J gene supplies the remainder. The chain recombines TRBV5-1 with TRBJ2-2, with D possibly TRBD1 on 5 matching bases. The CDR3 extends over 14 amino acids. Per germline, CDR1 SGHRS and CDR2 YFSETQ. The sequenced part of the CDR3 DNA is TGCGCCAGCAGCTTGGCCGTTGGGGCCAACGTG. Protein: CASSLAVGANV. The whole CDR3 sequence is CASSLAVGANVLFF. Full variable domain (outside the CDR3, taken from reference TRBV5-1 and TRBJ2-2): KAGVTQTPRYLIKTRGQQVTLSCSPISGHRSVSWYQQTPGQGLQFLFEYFSETQRNKGNFPGRFSGRQFSNSRSEMNVSTLELGDSALYLCASSLAVGANVLFFGEGSRLTVL.

A note on this clone: The read falls 3 residues short of the CDR3 end, and the missing part is taken from the germline J gene. The chain recombines TRBV19 with TRBJ1-2; no firm D call. There are 16 residues in the CDR3. Germline V gene lookup returns CDR1 LNHDA and CDR2 SQIVND (reference sequence). The part of the CDR3 DNA that was read is TGTGCCAGTAGTATTCTTAGCGGGCTCGGAGTTAATGAC. Translating it yields CASSILSGLGVND. The entire CDR3 is CASSILSGLGVNDYTF.

About this clone: The read is 3 residues too short to cover the CDR3 end, so that end is filled in from the germline J gene. The chain joins TRBV18 to TRBJ1-2; D remains ambiguous. The CDR3 is made up of 13 amino acids. Germline lookup yields CDR1 KGHSH and CDR2 LQKENI. This CDR3 is CASSPPISRGYTF. The part of the CDR3 DNA that was read is TGTGCCAGCTCACCACCTATCTCAAGGGGC.

In the case of this clone: The sequence runs out 3 residues before the end of the CDR3; the remainder is reconstructed from the germline J gene. The V call is TRBV7-9, the J call TRBJ1-2; no firm D call. The CDR3 has 12 residues. The germline gives CDR1 SEHNR, CDR2 FQNEAQ (reference sequence). The CDR3 is CASSLGRNDYTF. The sequenced CDR3 bases are TGTGCCAGCAGCTTAGGCAGAAATGAC.

As for this clone: The CDR3 end falls 3 residues outside the read, so it is completed with the germline J gene. The V gene is TRBV6-2 or TRBV6-3, the J gene TRBJ2-4; D uncertain. The CDR3 is made up of 13 amino acids. The germline gives CDR1 MNHEY, CDR2 SVGEGT. The CDR3 sequence: CASSLLGTDGQYF. CDR3 bases read: TGTGCCAGCAGCCTACTGGGCACCGATGGT.

As for this clone: The read gets to within 3 residues of the CDR3 end, and the germline J gene fills in the rest. The chain joins TRBV19 to TRBJ1-2; D gene uncertain. The CDR3 has 15 amino acids. Germline V gene sequence: CDR1 LNHDA, CDR2 SQIVND (reference sequence). V was clipped by 3 bases and J by 6 bases, with 17 bases between them. The CDR3: CASSIYYRVRNGYTF. The sequenced part of the CDR3 DNA is TGTGCCAGTAGTATTTATTATCGGGTAAGGAATGGC.

Remarks on this clone: Read coverage stops 3 residues before the CDR3 terminus; the germline J gene supplies the remainder. The chain recombines TRBV11-2 with TRBJ2-1, with 9 positions matching TRBD1. The germline V gene has CDR1 SGHAT and CDR2 FQNNGV. V lost 2 bases to trimming and J lost 5 bases; unmatched junction nucleotides: 4. This CDR3 region has 15 residues. The DNA read from the CDR3 is TGTGCCAGCAGCTTACTACAGGGGGCGAACAATGAG. This gives the protein CASSLLQGANNE. The whole CDR3 is CASSLLQGANNEQFF.

Regarding this clone: Read sequence stops 3 residues before the CDR3 end, and the germline J gene provides the missing end. V and J are TRBV5-1 and TRBJ1-1; D is uncertain. The germline V and J ends were trimmed by 7 bases and 4 bases, with 23 bases remaining between them. Germline V gene sequence: CDR1 SGHRS, CDR2 YFSETQ. The CDR3 has 16 amino acids. CDR3 amino acids: CASSRQTLLEGTEAFF. The CDR3 DNA, read in part, is TGCGCCAGCTCCAGACAAACCCTCTTAGAGGGCACTGAA.

By frequency, this clone is medium-sized. The read terminates 3 residues before the CDR3 end, so the remaining end is supplied by the germline J gene. The rearrangement uses TRBV2 and TRBJ1-6; possibly TRBD1 for D (5 bases). Germline CDR1 is SNHLY and CDR2 is FYNNEI. The CDR3 is 14 amino acids. V lost 6 bases, J lost 7 bases, and 13 bases lay in between. CDR3 DNA, as far as it was read: TGTGCCAGCAGAGAGACAGCACAGAATTCACCC. Protein: CASRETAQNSP. The full CDR3 protein reads CASRETAQNSPLHF.